A selection of T cell receptor beta chains follows, all from one sample in a study of T-cell reconstitution after alpha-beta-depleted transplantation in children. TCRdb used MiXCR to reprocess the PCR reads, holding one entry per CDR3 protein. Of 490,000 or so distinct CDR3 sequences detected, roughly a tenth appear once; the ten largest clones hold 2%. The source was PBMCs, collected before TCRalphabeta/CD19-depleted stem cell transplant. Receptor source: a child aged 2 to 10 with inherited bone marrow failure, due to receive a stem cell transplant. Both conserved end residues are part of each CDR3. Each record gives: clone size, D gene, J gene, V gene, CDR3 protein, CDR3 DNA. The D gene is left open where the match is weak. Clone size is not always given. Where it is, it says once, few, many or a class for expanded clones.

>many|.|TRBJ1-2|TRBV6-1
CASRDKGGGNYGYTF
TGTGCCAGCAGGGACAAGGGGGGAGGTAACTATGGCTACACCTTC
>few|.|TRBJ1-5|TRBV20-1
CSFGGSNQPQHF
TGCAGTTTTGGGGGGAGCAATCAGCCCCAGCATTTT
>.|.|TRBJ2-2|TRBV11-1
CASSLGLAGRNTGELFFF
.
>many|.|TRBJ1-5|TRBV6-2/TRBV6-3
CASSYSSSNQPQHF
TGTGCCAGCAGTTACTCGAGCAGCAATCAGCCCCAGCATTTT
>many|TRBD2|TRBJ2-2|TRBV29-1
CSATSGRDTGELFF
TGCAGCGCCACTAGCGGGAGGGACACCGGGGAGCTGTTTTTT
>many|TRBD2|TRBJ2-7|TRBV4-1
CASSQGALAGGYEQYF
TGCGCCAGCAGCCAAGGGGCACTAGCGGGAGGTTACGAGCAGTACTTC
>many|TRBD2|TRBJ2-1|TRBV9
CASSVTSGNNEQFF
TGTGCCAGCAGTGTTACTAGCGGGAACAATGAGCAGTTCTTC
>many|TRBD2|TRBJ2-3|TRBV7-9
CASSLVAASGTDTQYF
TGTGCCAGCAGCTTAGTAGCGGCTAGCGGAACAGATACGCAGTATTTT
>many|.|TRBJ2-7|TRBV4-1
CASSQRDEVYEQYF
TGCGCCAGCAGCCAGCGGGACGAGGTCTACGAGCAGTACTTC
>many|.|TRBJ1-4|TRBV28
CASSMWRNEKLFF
TGTGCCAGCAGTATGTGGCGTAATGAAAAACTGTTTTTT
>.|.|TRBJ2-7|TRBV20-1
CSARDDHSYEQYF
TGCAGTGCTAGAGACGACCACTCCTACGAGCAGTACTTC
>many|TRBD2|TRBJ2-3|TRBV20-1
CSARAASGRVITDTQYF
TGCAGTGCTAGGGCTGCTAGCGGGAGGGTGATCACAGATACGCAGTATTTT
>.|.|TRBJ2-1|TRBV5-1
CASSLLRQGGNEQFF
TGCGCCAGCAGCTTACTGCGCCAAGGAGGGAATGAGCAGTTCTTC
>few|.|TRBJ1-2|TRBV27
CASSSLAGAGYYGYTF
TGTGCCAGCAGTTCCTTGGCAGGGGCAGGCTACTATGGCTACACCTTC
>.|.|TRBJ2-7|TRBV28
CASSLASATYEQYF
TGTGCCAGCAGTTTGGCTAGCGCAACCTACGAGCAGTACTTC
>.|TRBD1|TRBJ2-7|TRBV27
CASSPTGTGANEQYF
TGTGCCAGCAGTCCTACCGGGACAGGGGCTAACGAGCAGTACTTC